The 11 T cell receptor beta chains in this list originate from one sample, sequenced in a study of T cell repertoires in cytomegalovirus infection. Their antigen targets remain unknown. TCRdb ran MiXCR on the reads and lists one entry per CDR3 protein. The sample shows approximately 110,000 distinct CDR3 sequences, under 30% of them seen only once. Sequenced here: CD8+ T cells from cultured PBMCs, sampled from culture after CMV antigen stimulation. These receptors were obtained from a human donor in good health (CMV status not recorded). Some clones in this sample may be carry-over from other donors' samples.

The chain recombines TRBV5-1 with TRBJ1-3, with 7 bases aligning to TRBD1. V shed 3 bases and J 0 bases; nucleotides not matched to a gene: 6. Germline lookup yields CDR1 SGHRS and CDR2 YFSETQ. The CDR3 sequence is 16 residues long. The CDR3 is CASSSTGFYSGNTIYF. In DNA, the CDR3 is TGCGCCAGCAGCTCGACAGGGTTCTACTCTGGAAACACCATATATTTT. The full variable domain, completed using reference TRBV5-1 and TRBJ1-3, is KAGVTQTPRYLIKTRGQQVTLSCSPISGHRSVSWYQQTPGQGLQFLFEYFSETQRNKGNFPGRFSGRQFSNSRSEMNVSTLELGDSALYLCASSSTGFYSGNTIYFGEGSWLTVV.

The chain carries TRBV11-2 and TRBJ1-1; D unclear. Germline CDR1 SGHAT, CDR2 FQNNGV. There are 12 residues in the CDR3. V lost 3 bases and J lost 8, with 10 bases in between. Written as DNA, the CDR3 is TGTGCCAGCAGCTTTTCATCGCTAGAAGCTTTCTTT. This encodes CASSFSSLEAFF.

This clonotype showed up just a few times. This chain connects TRBV10-3 to TRBJ2-3; 7 positions agree with TRBD1. This CDR3 region has 13 residues. Per the germline V gene, CDR1 is ENHRY and CDR2 is SYGVKD. Germline trimming cut 11 bases from V and 1 base from J; bases unmatched to any gene: 6. The CDR3 bases are TGTGCCGCCGACAGGGATGGCACAGATACGCAGTATTTT. Translated, it gives CAADRDGTDTQYF.

This chain connects TRBV9 to TRBJ1-3; no clear D. The length of the CDR3 is 15 residues. CDR1 is SGDLS, CDR2 YYNGEE, per germline. Trimming stripped 4 bases from V and 3 bases from J, with 14 bases between. The CDR3 DNA reads TGTGCCAGCAGCATCGGGGTAGCTAGTGGAAACACCATATATTTT. This encodes CASSIGVASGNTIYF. The variable domain in full, with the rest retrieved from reference TRBV9 and TRBJ1-3, is DSGVTQTPKHLITATGQRVTLRCSPRSGDLSVYWYQQSLDQGLQFLIQYYNGEERAKGNILERFSAQQFPDLHSELNLSSLELGDSALYFCASSIGVASGNTIYFGEGSWLTVV.

There are a few counts of this clonotype. The genes are TRBV27 and TRBJ2-7, with D possibly being TRBD1 (5 bases). The germline V and J ends were trimmed by 3 bases and 2 bases, with 8 bases remaining between them. The CDR3 is 13 residues long. Looked up from germline, CDR1 is MNHEY and CDR2 is SMNVEV (reference sequence). The CDR3 sequence: CASSFGHTYEQYF. In DNA, the CDR3 is TGTGCCAGCAGTTTCGGACACACCTACGAGCAGTACTTC.

The chain couples TRBV5-6 to TRBJ2-2, with 7 bases that match TRBD2. This CDR3 has 14 amino acids. V gave up 2 bases and J gave up 7 bases; unmatched junction bases: 5. CDR1 is SGHDT, CDR2 YYEEEE, per germline. The CDR3: CASSLGLVGGELFF. The CDR3 DNA reads as TGTGCCAGCAGCTTAGGACTAGTCGGCGGGGAGCTGTTTTTT.

The chain joins TRBV27 to TRBJ2-6, with D uncertain. Germline-derived CDR1 and CDR2 are MNHEY and SMNVEV (reference sequence). The CDR3 is 14 amino acids. V was trimmed by 6 bases and J by 2 bases, leaving 8 bases between them. The CDR3 here is CASSPWTGANVLTF. The CDR3 DNA reads as TGTGCCAGCAGCCCCTGGACTGGGGCCAACGTCCTGACTTTC. The full variable domain, in which reference TRBV27 and TRBJ2-6 provide the parts outside the CDR3, is EAQVTQNPRYLITVTGKKLTVTCSQNMNHEYMSWYRQDPGLGLRQIYYSMNVEVTDKGDVPEGYKVSRKEKRNFPLILESPSPNQTSLYFCASSPWTGANVLTFGAGSRLTVL.

This clonotype was seen more than once but under ten times. The chain has TRBV5-6 and TRBJ2-1; 7 nucleotides align to TRBD1. This CDR3 is built from 15 residues. CDR1 SGHDT and CDR2 YYEEEE come from the germline V gene. The V gene end was trimmed by 0 bases and the J gene end by 5 bases; junction bases not matched to a gene: 5. In DNA, the CDR3 is TGTGCCAGCAGCTTGGCGACAGGGAGAAACAATGAGCAGTTCTTC. Its protein is CASSLATGRNNEQFF.

The chain carries TRBV2 and TRBJ1-1, with a weak D call TRBD1 (5 bases). Germline assignment: CDR1 SNHLY and CDR2 FYNNEI. Trimming stripped 2 bases from V and 0 bases from J, with 10 bases between. This CDR3 has 15 amino acids. In DNA, the CDR3 is TGTGCCAGCAGTGAACCGGGGGGATTGAACACTGAAGCTTTCTTT. It translates to CASSEPGGLNTEAFF.

The chain uses TRBV29-1 and TRBJ2-3; 9 bases agree with TRBD2. CDR3 length equals 15 residues. Germline V lookup: CDR1 SQVTM, CDR2 ANQGSEA. The J segment lost 6 bases and the V segment lost 3 bases, leaving 10 bases of the junction unmatched. The chain's CDR3 is CSVDEEAGGFDTQYF. CDR3 nucleotides: TGCAGCGTTGACGAAGAAGCGGGGGGTTTCGATACGCAGTATTTT.

The genes are TRBV27 and TRBJ1-6; a possible D gene is TRBD1 (6 bases). The CDR3 runs 15 residues. The germline V and J ends were trimmed by 6 bases and 7 bases, with 16 bases remaining between them. Germline V gives CDR1 MNHEY, CDR2 SMNVEV (reference sequence). Written as DNA, the CDR3 is TGTGCCAGCAGGACCCTTGGGGACACCAATTCACCCCTCCACTTT. Encoded protein: CASRTLGDTNSPLHF.